This entry is about one T cell receptor (beta chain). Its antigen is unknown. These data come from a study of shared clonotypes between healthy human individuals. Study as a whole: Those who served as donors were a couple of women and three men between the ages of 18 and 49.

Overall study results and limits: The naive CD4 repertoires of four donors were compared, and around 5.1% of clonotypes were shared. Across subsets, estimated richness was generally greater for naive than for memory populations. Shared clonotypes across all four donors exceeded non-shared ones in generation probability.

Germline V gene lookup returns CDR1 SGHRS and CDR2 YFSETQ. Losses at the gene ends were 4 bases for V and 6 bases for J; bases not matched to a gene: 9. CDR3 length: 15 amino acids. The protocol was immunoSEQ multiplex PCR, while the TCRdb copy is restricted to in-frame clones and leaves out a portion. The sample records over a million clones, approximately 96% being singletons. This chain links TRBV5-1 with TRBJ2-1, with 8 bases matching TRBD2. This TCR came from a man aged 25 to 45 in good health. The sample taken for sequencing was naive CD4+ T cells sorted from blood. Subset here: CD45RA+ positively selected. CDR3 region: CASSVESGGFNEQFF. In nucleotides, the CDR3 is TGCGCCAGCAGCGTGGAAAGCGGGGGCTTCAATGAGCAGTTCTTC.